This TCR beta chain was documented in a study of response to subunit inactivated influenza vaccine. Whole-study results and caveats: Authors suggested few new T cells are recruited by each seasonal influenza vaccination.

Trimming left V 0 bases short and J 6 bases short, with 17 bases between. Germline CDR1 and CDR2: SGHRS and YFSETQ. The CDR3 is 16 amino acids. TCRdb re-analysed the RT-PCR reads in MiXCR, keeping a single row per CDR3 protein. The profile covers 500,000 to 600,000 distinct CDR3 sequences, with around 13% appearing a single time and roughly 10% taken by the ten largest. Concerning this clonotype itself: What it binds is unknown.

This TCR came from a man aged 45 to 65 who received an inactivated influenza vaccine. J is TRBJ2-3 and V is TRBV5-1; D is possibly TRBD2 (5 bases). The sample was PBMCs from blood, taken roughly 12 days after vaccination. The CDR3 loop is CASSLDSSIQGDTQYF. For the CDR3, the DNA is TGCGCCAGCAGCTTGGATTCTAGCATCCAAGGGGATACGCAGTATTTT.